These 25 T cell receptor beta chains were all obtained from the same sample, sequenced in a study of post-analysis software for immune sequencing data. Study findings and constraints: Controls had lower frequencies than patients of about 5 TRBV segments, which included TRBV5-6, TRBV5-1 and TRBV20-1.

For these TCRs, the target antigens are not known. Unique molecular identifiers tagged the TCR beta cDNA libraries. TCRdb reprocessed the PCR reads with MiXCR, giving one entry per CDR3 protein. Of roughly 580,000 distinct CDR3 sequences detected, roughly 40% appear once; the ten largest clones hold 1.5% to 2%. The sample consisted of blood. These receptors were obtained from a girl aged 10-17 years with multiple sclerosis.

The chain is built from TRBV11-3 and TRBJ1-4; D ambiguous. The germline CDR1 and CDR2 sequences are SGHNT and YENEEA. Trimming left V 5 bases short and J 2 bases short, with 15 bases between. The CDR3 loop spans 16 amino acids. Here the CDR3 reads CASSIRQRRTNEKLFF. The CDR3 DNA reads TGTGCCAGCAGCATACGACAACGCCGCACTAATGAAAAACTGTTTTTT.

The chain links TRBV15 to TRBJ1-2; no clear D. Germline CDR1 LNHNV, CDR2 YYDKDF (reference sequence). The CDR3 extends over 13 amino acids. V shed 2 bases and J shed 8 bases, with 12 bases lying between them. The CDR3 loop reads CATSRSRAVGYTF. The CDR3 coding sequence is TGTGCCACCAGCAGAAGTCGGGCGGTCGGCTACACCTTC.

This clonotype was seen only a few times. CDR3 sequence: CASSLSIAGGETQYF. DNA for the CDR3: TGTGCCAGCAGCTTATCTATAGCGGGGGGAGAGACCCAGTACTTC. V gene TRBV7-7 combines with J gene TRBJ2-5; 10 positions agree with TRBD2. In germline, CDR1 is SSHAT, CDR2 FNYEAQ (reference sequence). V was pared by 2 bases and J by 4 bases, with 4 bases of the junction left unmatched. This CDR3 contains 15 residues.

There are a few counts of this clonotype. The chain uses TRBV7-2 and TRBJ2-7; 7 bases match TRBD1. Germline-derived CDR1 and CDR2 are SGHTA and FQGNSA. Unmatched junction bases numbered 7, after V lost 3 bases and J lost 2 bases. This CDR3 has 15 amino acids. The CDR3 sequence is CASSLVGQGAYEQYF. The CDR3 DNA is TGTGCCAGCAGCTTGGTTGGGCAGGGGGCCTACGAGCAGTACTTC.

In its sample, this clonotype was seen once. The V call is TRBV12-3 or TRBV12-4, the J call TRBJ2-1, with a possible D match to TRBD2 (6 bases). Trimming stripped 8 bases from V and 0 bases from J, with 17 bases between. The CDR3 contains 16 residues. Here the CDR3 reads CASGRAGSNSYNEQFF. In DNA form, the CDR3 reads TGTGCCAGCGGCCGTGCCGGGAGCAACTCCTACAATGAGCAGTTCTTC.

This rearrangement joins TRBV9 to TRBJ2-7; D uncertain. CDR1 and CDR2 (germline): SGDLS, YYNGEE. Trimming removed 4 bases from V and 1 base from J, with 18 bases in between. The CDR3 loop spans 16 amino acids. In DNA, the CDR3 is TGTGCCAGCAGCTTCCGACCTTTACCTTTTTCCTACGAGCAGTACTTC. It translates to CASSFRPLPFSYEQYF.

V and J are TRBV5-5 and TRBJ2-7; D is possibly TRBD2 (6 bases). Germline V CDR1 and CDR2: SGHKS, YYEKEE (reference sequence). The ends were cut back, 1 base at V and 1 base at J, with 9 bases in the middle. CDR3 length equals 14 residues. CDR3: CASSLIRESYEQYF. For the CDR3, the DNA is TGTGCCAGCAGCTTGATACGGGAGTCCTACGAGCAGTACTTC.

A few counts support this clonotype. J is TRBJ2-3 and V is TRBV20-1, with TRBD2 identical over 13 bases. Germline loops: CDR1 DFQATT, CDR2 SNEGSKA (reference sequence). The V gene end was trimmed by 7 bases and the J gene end by 6 bases; junction bases not matched to a gene: 4. The CDR3 totals 13 residues. CDR3 coding DNA: TGCAGTGGACTGACTAGCGGGGGGGATACGCAGTATTTT. It codes for CSGLTSGGDTQYF.

V is TRBV2 and J is TRBJ1-5; TRBD1 is a possible D gene (5 bases). Germline CDR1 and CDR2: SNHLY and FYNNEI. Trimming left V 4 bases short and J 2 bases short, with 12 bases between. CDR3 length: 15 amino acids. The chain's CDR3 is CASSGWRGGNQPQHF. The CDR3, as DNA: TGTGCCAGCAGTGGTTGGAGGGGTGGCAATCAGCCCCAGCATTTT.

In its sample, this clonotype was seen a few times. CDR3 DNA sequence: TGTGCCAGCAGCCCAGATGCGGGCCGACCCTACGAGCAGTACTTC. Its translation: CASSPDAGRPYEQYF. The chain recombines TRBV5-4 with TRBJ2-7; D possibly corresponds to TRBD2 (5 bases). The CDR3 sequence is 15 residues long. With 4 bases removed from V and 2 bases from J, the gap between germline ends came to 16 bases. In germline, CDR1 is SGHNT, CDR2 YYREEE (reference sequence).

The chain recombines TRBV4-1 with TRBJ1-1, with D maybe TRBD1 (5 bases). V was cut by 4 bases and J by 3 bases, with 15 bases left in between. The germline gives CDR1 MGHRA, CDR2 YSYEKL. This CDR3 comprises 15 residues. This CDR3 is CASSPQRGDDTEAFF. The CDR3 DNA reads TGCGCCAGCAGCCCCCAACGAGGGGACGACACTGAAGCTTTCTTT.

The rearrangement links TRBV7-8 to TRBJ2-5; 10 positions agree with TRBD2. The CDR3 length is 14 residues. Germline lookup yields CDR1 SGHVS and CDR2 FQNEAQ. The junction had 4 bases not matched to a gene; V was cut back by 5 bases and J by 4 bases. For the CDR3, the DNA is TGTGCCAGCAGCGATTTAGCGGGGGGAGAGACCCAGTACTTC. The encoded protein is CASSDLAGGETQYF. Supplemented by reference TRBV7-8 and TRBJ2-5, the full variable domain reads GAGVSQSPRYKVAKRGQDVALRCDPISGHVSLFWYQQALGQGPEFLTYFQNEAQLDKSGLPSDRFFAERPEGSVSTLKIQRTQQEDSAVYLCASSDLAGGETQYFGPGTRLLVL.

The V gene is TRBV9, the J gene TRBJ1-4; no clear D. Germline V gene data show CDR1 as SGDLS and CDR2 as YYNGEE. V dropped 4 bases and J dropped 8 bases, with 12 bases sitting between them. CDR3 length equals 13 residues. CDR3 in amino acids: CASSPDRLEKLFF. CDR3 in DNA: TGTGCCAGCAGCCCCGATCGTTTAGAAAAACTGTTTTTT.

V is TRBV5-1 and J is TRBJ1-2, with D maybe TRBD1 (6 bases). This CDR3 spans 15 amino acids. In germline, CDR1 is SGHRS, CDR2 YFSETQ. Trimming took 4 bases from V and 4 from J, leaving 17 bases between them. The CDR3, as DNA: TGCGCCAGCAGCCCGGAGATGGGAGGGGGCTATGGCTACACCTTC. This translates into CASSPEMGGGYGYTF.

This chain links TRBV24-1 with TRBJ2-7, with TRBD2 identical over 11 bases. Trimming removed 4 bases from V and 4 bases from J; junction bases left unmatched: 11. Germline V gene lookup returns CDR1 KGHDR and CDR2 SFDVKD. The CDR3 sequence is 17 residues long. The CDR3 nucleotides are TGTGCCACCAGTGAAGGGGGACTAGCGGCCGGGATGTACGAGCAGTACTTC. Its protein is CATSEGGLAAGMYEQYF.

The chain couples TRBV29-1 to TRBJ2-1; D is perhaps TRBD2 (5 bases). This CDR3 has 13 residues. Between the trimmed V and J ends, which lost 4 bases and 7 bases, there was a span of 14 bases. The germline V gene has CDR1 SQVTM and CDR2 ANQGSEA. CDR3 in amino acids: CSVGEILGNEQFF. The CDR3 DNA is TGCAGCGTTGGAGAGATACTAGGTAATGAGCAGTTCTTC.

This clonotype was observed a few times. V gene TRBV20-1 combines with J gene TRBJ2-1, with D possibly called TRBD1 or TRBD2 (6 bases each). V gave up 5 bases and J gave up 1 base, with 18 bases separating them. This CDR3 comprises 16 residues. CDR1 DFQATT and CDR2 SNEGSKA come from the germline V gene (reference sequence). The CDR3 loop is CSAPTPGAGSYNEQFF. CDR3 nucleotides: TGCAGTGCTCCCACTCCGGGGGCCGGGTCCTACAATGAGCAGTTCTTC.

V is TRBV3-1 and J is TRBJ2-1, with 8 bases aligning to TRBD2. CDR1 and CDR2 from the germline V gene are LGHDT and YNNKEL (reference sequence). The junction had 18 bases not matched to a gene; V was cut back by 1 base and J by 10 bases. This CDR3 has 18 residues. The CDR3 is CASSQGVVRLAILGEQFF. CDR3 coding DNA: TGTGCCAGCAGCCAAGGGGTCGTGAGACTAGCGATTCTGGGGGAGCAGTTCTTC.

This chain connects TRBV11-2 to TRBJ1-1; no firm D call. Germline-derived CDR1 and CDR2 are SGHAT and FQNNGV. Trimming removed 2 bases from V and 1 base from J, with 11 bases in between. The length of the CDR3 is 15 residues. The CDR3 spells CASSLLGPKNTEAFF. The DNA for the CDR3 is TGTGCCAGCAGCTTATTAGGGCCGAAGAACACTGAAGCTTTCTTT.

J is TRBJ2-1 and V is TRBV12-3 or TRBV12-4, with D unclear. The CDR3 is 13 amino acids. The V end lost 6 bases, the J end lost 5 bases, and 11 bases lay between the germline ends. CDR3 sequence reads: CASRGGKNNEQFF. CDR3 nucleotides: TGTGCCAGCAGAGGCGGAAAAAACAATGAGCAGTTCTTC.

The V call is TRBV11-2, the J call TRBJ1-1, with D unclear. The germline V gene encodes CDR1 SGHAT and CDR2 FQNNGV. CDR3 size: 14 residues. The V and J ends lost 5 bases and 4 bases respectively, with 14 bases between them. CDR3 in amino acids: CASSPSRGATEAFF. CDR3 nucleotides: TGTGCCAGCAGCCCCTCCCGGGGAGCCACTGAAGCTTTCTTT.

The chain is built from TRBV29-1 and TRBJ2-1; D may be TRBD1 or TRBD2 (5 bases each). This CDR3 is 10 amino acids long. Looked up from germline, CDR1 is SQVTM and CDR2 is ANQGSEA. Trimming took 4 bases from V and 12 from J, leaving 10 bases between them. The CDR3 loop is CSVGDGGQFF. As DNA, the CDR3 is TGCAGCGTTGGGGACGGAGGGCAGTTCTTC.

The chain recombines TRBV4-1 with TRBJ2-1, with 8 bases matching TRBD1. This CDR3 has 12 amino acids. Germline V gene sequence: CDR1 MGHRA, CDR2 YSYEKL. V lost 4 bases, J lost 11 bases, and 4 bases stayed unmatched. The CDR3 nucleotides read TGCGCCAGCAGCCCGGACAGGGTGAAGCAGTTCTTC. Encoded protein: CASSPDRVKQFF.

The gene calls are TRBV27 and TRBJ2-1, with 9 bases identical to TRBD2. Germline V gives CDR1 MNHEY, CDR2 SMNVEV (reference sequence). The CDR3 spans 15 residues. Unmatched junction bases numbered 8, after V lost 3 bases and J lost 8 bases. The chain's CDR3 is CASSFRREGPDEQFF. The CDR3 DNA is TGTGCCAGCAGTTTCAGGCGGGAGGGCCCAGATGAGCAGTTCTTC.

This clonotype has a handful of counts. The chain uses TRBV6-1 and TRBJ1-1; D is unresolved. The germline V gene has CDR1 MNHNS and CDR2 SASEGT. With 2 bases removed from V and 1 base from J, the gap between germline ends came to 2 bases. This CDR3 region has 12 residues. CDR3 sequence: CASSERNTEAFF. In DNA form, the CDR3 reads TGTGCCAGCAGTGAACGGAACACTGAAGCTTTCTTT.